What follows are 25 T cell receptor beta chains derived from one specimen sequenced in a study of T cell repertoires in cytomegalovirus infection. Their cognate antigens are unknown. Each CDR3 protein is one row after TCRdb ran MiXCR on the reads. Of about 310,000 distinct CDR3 sequences in the sample, more than 20% were seen once. Sequenced here: cultured PBMCs, sampled from culture after CMV antigen stimulation. Every receptor here comes from a human donor in good health (CMV status not recorded). Some clones in this sample may be carry-over from other donors' samples.

This clonotype was picked up a small number of times. The chain employs TRBV6-1 and TRBJ2-1; 7 nucleotides line up with TRBD1. The J segment lost 5 bases and the V segment lost 6 bases, leaving 7 bases of the junction unmatched. CDR1 MNHNS and CDR2 SASEGT come from the germline V gene. The CDR3 has 14 residues. Here the CDR3 DNA reads TGTGCCAGCAGGCCGGGACAGCTAAACAATGAGCAGTTCTTC. It yields the protein CASRPGQLNNEQFF.

V and J are TRBV12-3 or TRBV12-4 and TRBJ2-3; TRBD1 might be the D (6 bases). Trimming took off 7 bases at V and 4 bases at J, with 15 bases between the two ends. This CDR3 comprises 14 residues. CDR3 nucleotides: TGTGCCAGCACCGCCATACAGGGCGCAGATACGCAGTATTTT. It is translated as CASTAIQGADTQYF.

This clonotype was recorded at least ten times. The rearrangement uses TRBV4-3 and TRBJ1-2, with TRBD1 identical over 7 bases. With 4 bases clipped from V and 8 bases from J, the junction kept 10 bases outside the gene matches. CDR3 length: 14 residues. The V gene's germline CDR1 is LGHNA and CDR2 YSLEER. The CDR3 DNA reads TGCGCCAGCAGCCCGGTGGGAAGGGGGCAAGGCTACACCTTC. It codes for CASSPVGRGQGYTF.

The chain carries TRBV7-9 and TRBJ2-1, with TRBD2 matching 10 bases. Losses at the gene ends were 1 base for V and 1 base for J; bases not matched to a gene: 7. Germline-derived CDR1 and CDR2 are SEHNR and FQNEAQ (reference sequence). CDR3 length equals 18 residues. CDR3 DNA sequence: TGTGCCAGCAGCTTAGAAACTAGCGGGACGCGTTCCTACAATGAGCAGTTCTTC. Its protein is CASSLETSGTRSYNEQFF.

This clonotype has ten or more counts. The rearrangement joins TRBV7-3 to TRBJ2-5, with 9 bases fitting TRBD2. CDR1 SGHTA and CDR2 FQGTGA come from the germline V gene. With V trimmed by 5 bases and J by 3 bases, 10 bases remained unmatched. CDR3 length equals 16 residues. In DNA, the CDR3 is TGTGCCAGCAGCCCGAGTAGCGGGAGTGGGGAAGAGACCCAGTACTTC. Its translation is CASSPSSGSGEETQYF.

This chain uses TRBV28 with TRBJ2-1, with a weak D call TRBD2 (5 bases). Germline V gene sequence: CDR1 MDHEN, CDR2 SYDVKM. The CDR3 length is 18 residues. The V gene lost 2 bases and the J gene lost 1 base, with 18 bases spanning the gap. The CDR3, as DNA: TGTGCCAGCAGTTTACCCCCTTTGGGAGTGACTTCCTACAATGAGCAGTTCTTC. Its protein product is CASSLPPLGVTSYNEQFF. Variable domain in full (rest from reference TRBV28 and TRBJ2-1): DVKVTQSSRYLVKRTGEKVFLECVQDMDHENMFWYRQDPGLGLRLIYFSYDVKMKEKGDIPEGYSVSREKKERFSLILESASTNQTSMYLCASSLPPLGVTSYNEQFFGPGTRLTVL.

J is TRBJ1-2 and V is TRBV12-3 or TRBV12-4, with 7 bases lining up with TRBD1. The CDR3 totals 14 residues. J gave up 1 base and V 3 bases, and 2 bases lay outside the gene matches. CDR3 in amino acids: CASSFDRDNYGYTF. DNA of the CDR3: TGTGCCAGCAGTTTCGACAGGGATAACTATGGCTACACCTTC.

This clonotype occurred a few times. The chain recombines TRBV20-1 with TRBJ2-1, with D possibly matching TRBD1 (5 bases). The CDR3 totals 18 residues. The germline gives CDR1 DFQATT, CDR2 SNEGSKA (reference sequence). V gave up 1 base and J gave up 0 bases, with 19 bases separating them. CDR3 coding DNA: TGCAGTGCTAGAGTGGGTTGGGGCGGTCCGAGCTCCTACAATGAGCAGTTCTTC. Residues: CSARVGWGGPSSYNEQFF.

The V and J genes are TRBV24-1 and TRBJ2-7, with a possible D match to TRBD2 (6 bases). CDR3 length: 18 residues. Per germline, CDR1 KGHDR and CDR2 SFDVKD. Trimming removed 2 bases at V and 0 bases at J, with 19 bases between. The CDR3 nucleotides read TGTGCCACCAGTGATTCAAACCGGCTAGCGCGAGACTCCTACGAGCAGTACGTC. Residues: CATSDSNRLARDSYEQYV.

As regards this clonotype: This may stem from a read error, because a much larger clone lies one nucleotide away. This chain joins TRBV12-3 or TRBV12-4 and TRBJ2-1; tentative D call: TRBD2 (6 bases). The CDR3 extends over 15 amino acids. Written as DNA, the CDR3 is TGTGCCAGCAGTGCTAGCGAGAGCTCCTACAATGAGCAGATCTTC. Protein product: CASSASESSYNEQIF.

In its sample, this clonotype was seen a few times. The chain joins TRBV7-2 to TRBJ2-1; D call uncertain. CDR1 and CDR2 from the germline V gene are SGHTA and FQGNSA. Trimming stripped 6 bases from V and 7 bases from J, with 19 bases between. The CDR3 spans 15 residues. CDR3 protein: CASRRRARGPNEQFF. CDR3 nucleotides: TGTGCCAGCAGGCGTAGGGCTAGAGGCCCGAATGAGCAGTTCTTC.

The V call is TRBV6-5, the J call TRBJ2-1, with 8 nucleotides matching TRBD2. Germline CDR1 MNHEY, CDR2 SVGAGI. Trimming took 5 bases from V and 3 from J; bases not matched to a gene: 9. This CDR3 spans 16 amino acids. Written as DNA, the CDR3 is TGTGCCAGCAGTCGCCTTGGAAGCGGGAGCTACAATGAGCAGTTCTTC. Protein sequence: CASSRLGSGSYNEQFF.

The sample holds many counts of this clonotype. V is TRBV6-2 or TRBV6-3 and J is TRBJ1-1, with 7 bases matching TRBD1. The germline gives CDR1 MNHEY, CDR2 SVGEGT. There are 12 residues in the CDR3. Unmatched junction bases numbered 4, after V lost 7 bases and J lost 5 bases. CDR3 coding DNA: TGTGCCAGCATCAGGGGGGGGACTGAAGCTTTCTTT. Translation: CASIRGGTEAFF.

This clonotype was counted between two and nine times. J is TRBJ1-2 and V is TRBV20-1, with 8 bases identical to TRBD1. CDR3 size: 18 residues. The germline CDR1 and CDR2 sequences are DFQATT and SNEGSKA (reference sequence). V shed 1 base, J shed 4 bases, and the junction held 17 bases outside the gene matches. CDR3 in DNA: TGCAGTGCTAGAGTGAGAGGACAGGGTGGAAGGGAGTTCTATGGCTACACCTTC. It specifies CSARVRGQGGREFYGYTF.

This sequence joins TRBV5-1 and TRBJ2-1; D possibly corresponds to TRBD1 (6 bases). The CDR3 has 17 residues. Germline CDR1 is SGHRS and CDR2 is YFSETQ. Trimming stripped 7 bases from V and 1 base from J, with 21 bases between. The chain's CDR3 is CASQGPLKGLSYNEQFF. Written as DNA, the CDR3 is TGCGCCAGCCAGGGGCCGTTAAAGGGCCTGTCCTACAATGAGCAGTTCTTC.

This clonotype was recorded at least ten times. This rearrangement joins TRBV7-8 to TRBJ2-7, with a possible D match to TRBD2 (6 bases). The CDR3 spans 14 residues. Trimming removed 4 bases at V and 0 bases at J, with 10 bases between. Per the germline V gene, CDR1 is SGHVS and CDR2 is FQNEAQ. DNA for the CDR3: TGTGCCAGCAGCTCCATGGGACTCTCCTACGAGCAGTACGTC. Translated: CASSSMGLSYEQYV.

The V and J genes are TRBV13 and TRBJ1-3; weak D call: TRBD1 (6 bases). This CDR3 is built from 18 residues. Germline loops: CDR1 PRHDT, CDR2 FYEKMQ (reference sequence). Trimming left V 5 bases short and J 0 bases short, with 20 bases between. CDR3 DNA: TGTGCCAGCAGCCGTCTATCGAACAGGGCGAGCTCTGGAAACACCATATATTTT. As protein: CASSRLSNRASSGNTIYF.

This clonotype was seen many times. One junction end disagrees with the germline gene, perhaps due to a read error. The V and J genes are TRBV7-2 and TRBJ2-4; 9 bases match TRBD2. There are 15 residues in the CDR3. Per germline, CDR1 SGHTA and CDR2 FQGNSA. The CDR3 region has the DNA TGTGCCAGCAGCTCCCTGGGACTAGCCGAAAACATTCAGTACTTC. This encodes CASSSLGLAENIQYF. Using reference TRBV7-2 and TRBJ2-4 for the parts outside the CDR3, the full variable domain is GAGVSQSPSNKVTEKGKDVELRCDPISGHTALYWYRQSLGQGLEFLIYFQGNSAPDKSGLPSDRFSAERTGGSVSTLTIQRTQQEDSAVYLCASSSLGLAENIQYFGAGTRLSVL.

The V gene is TRBV10-3, the J gene TRBJ2-3, with unresolved D. V lost 2 bases and J 0 bases, leaving 12 bases between the germline ends. Germline-derived CDR1 and CDR2 are ENHRY and SYGVKD. The CDR3 loop spans 16 amino acids. For the CDR3, the DNA is TGTGCCATCAGTGAGGGGTCCGGACCAAGCACAGATACGCAGTATTTT. It specifies CAISEGSGPSTDTQYF.

In this sample, this clonotype turned up many times. The V and J genes are TRBV7-6 and TRBJ2-1, with 13 positions matching TRBD2. The ends lost 3 bases at V and 15 bases at J; junction bases unmatched: 14. Per the germline V gene, CDR1 is SGHVS and CDR2 is FNYEAQ. The CDR3 is 16 residues long. In nucleotides, the CDR3 is TGTGCCAGCAGCTTGGGACTAGCGGGACCCAATGCACCCCTGTTCTTC. Translation: CASSLGLAGPNAPLFF. The full variable domain, in which reference TRBV7-6 and TRBJ2-1 provide the parts outside the CDR3, is GAGVSQSPRYKVTKRGQDVALRCDPISGHVSLYWYRQALGQGPEFLTYFNYEAQQDKSGLPNDRFSAERPEGSISTLTIQRTEQRDSAMYRCASSLGLAGPNAPLFFGPGTRLTVL.

This clonotype was detected many times. The rearrangement links TRBV7-2 to TRBJ2-7; 12 bases map to TRBD2. Losses at the gene ends were 5 bases for V and 7 bases for J; bases not matched to a gene: 12. The CDR3 is 16 residues long. CDR1 is SGHTA and CDR2 is FQGNSA in the germline V gene. The CDR3 bases are TGTGCCAGCAGCCCGCTAGCGGGAGGGCCAACTCGAGAGCAGTACGTC. It yields the protein CASSPLAGGPTREQYV.

On this clonotype itself: This may be a read error: a much more frequent sequence differs by one nucleotide. This chain uses TRBV11-3 with TRBJ2-1; TRBD2 matches at 9 bases. Germline lookup yields CDR1 SGHNT and CDR2 YENEEA. With 3 bases clipped from V and 8 bases from J, the junction kept 8 bases outside the gene matches. This CDR3 comprises 15 residues. The DNA for the CDR3 is TGTGCCAGCAGCTTGGGTAGCGGGAGTTTCGATGAGCAGTTCTTC. Amino acid sequence: CASSLGSGSFDEQFF.

The genes are TRBV7-2 and TRBJ2-1; TRBD2 might be the D (6 bases). The V end lost 4 bases, the J end lost 10 bases, and 14 bases lay between the germline ends. This CDR3 comprises 13 residues. In germline, CDR1 is SGHTA, CDR2 FQGNSA. CDR3 nucleotides: TGTGCCAGCAGCTATCAAGGGCTAGCGGAGCAGTTCTTC. Protein: CASSYQGLAEQFF.

This clonotype was detected many times. The chain employs TRBV7-2 and TRBJ2-5; 8 bases agree with TRBD2. This CDR3 region has 15 residues. V was pared by 4 bases and J by 4 bases, with 8 bases of the junction left unmatched. Germline CDR1 and CDR2: SGHTA and FQGNSA. CDR3 coding DNA: TGTGCCAGCAGCTCCGACGGGAGGGCCGGAGAGACCCAGTACTTC. Translating it yields CASSSDGRAGETQYF.

This clonotype was detected ten times or more. This chain uses TRBV7-2 with TRBJ1-1, with D possibly matching TRBD1 (6 bases). CDR3 length equals 15 residues. V lost 11 bases, J lost 0 bases, and 19 bases lay in between. Germline CDR1 and CDR2: SGHTA and FQGNSA. The CDR3 coding sequence is TGTGCCCCACCTAACCTTGGACAGTTGAACACTGAAGCTTTCTTT. It specifies CAPPNLGQLNTEAFF.